This TCR beta chain was found in a study of CD8+CD57+ T cells in acquired aplastic anemia. Study information: DNA from sorted CD4+ and CD8+ cells averaged approximately 3.5 ug.

Germline V gene data show CDR1 as LGHNA and CDR2 as YNFKEQ. This CDR3 has 11 amino acids. V was clipped by 1 base and J by 8 bases, with 2 bases between them. To note about this clonotype: Its antigen is currently unknown.

Study conclusions and caveats: Between the patient and control groups, CD8+ Simpson's diversity did not differ significantly.

TCR beta VDJ combinations and CDR3 sequences were profiled from genomic DNA. TCRdb fed the reads into MiXCR, producing one record per CDR3 protein. Here the sample spans 100,000 to 150,000 distinct CDR3 sequences, about 43% being singletons. Sequencing involved patients with CD8+CD57+ cell expansion previously shown by flow cytometry. The sequence came from a human donor with aplastic anemia. The rearrangement joins TRBV4-2 to TRBJ2-2; D remains ambiguous. The sequenced sample was sorted CD4+, CD8+, or CD8+CD57+ T cells (not recorded which) from PBMCs. The chain's CDR3 is CASSQAGELFF. DNA of the CDR3: TGTGCCAGCAGCCAAGCGGGGGAGCTGTTTTTT.